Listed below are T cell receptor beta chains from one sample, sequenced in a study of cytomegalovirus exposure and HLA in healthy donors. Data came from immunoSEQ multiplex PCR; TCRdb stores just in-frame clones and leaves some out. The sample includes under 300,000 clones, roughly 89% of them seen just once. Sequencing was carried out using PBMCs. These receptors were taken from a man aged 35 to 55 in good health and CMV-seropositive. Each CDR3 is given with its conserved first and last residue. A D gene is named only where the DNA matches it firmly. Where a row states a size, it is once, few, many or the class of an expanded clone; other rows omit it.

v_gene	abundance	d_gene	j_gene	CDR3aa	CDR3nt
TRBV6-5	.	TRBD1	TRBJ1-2	CASSPDRVASGYTF	TGTGCCAGCAGCCCGGACAGGGTGGCCTCTGGCTACACCTTC
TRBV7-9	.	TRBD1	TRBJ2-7	CASSTDRAKYEQYF	TGTGCCAGCAGCACGGACAGGGCCAAGTACGAGCAGTACTTC
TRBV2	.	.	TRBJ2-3	CATSMGGGSTDTQYF	TGTGCCACTTCAATGGGAGGGGGTAGCACAGATACGCAGTATTTT
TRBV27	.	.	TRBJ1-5	CASSLLGAGNQPQHF	TGTGCCAGCAGTTTGTTGGGGGCTGGCAATCAGCCCCAGCATTTT
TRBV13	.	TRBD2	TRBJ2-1	CASSTRRLAGLNEQFF	TGTGCCAGCAGCACACGCAGACTAGCGGGTTTGAATGAGCAGTTCTTC
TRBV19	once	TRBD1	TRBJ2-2	CASTPGQGNTGELFF	TGTGCCAGTACCCCGGGACAGGGTAACACCGGGGAGCTGTTTTTT
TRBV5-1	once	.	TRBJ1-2	CASSTGHIYGYTF	TGCGCCAGCAGCACGGGACACATCTATGGCTACACCTTC
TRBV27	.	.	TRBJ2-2	CASSSSGVSGELFF	TGTGCCAGCAGTTCCTCAGGGGTTTCCGGGGAGCTGTTTTTT
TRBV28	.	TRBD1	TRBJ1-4	CASSLRPGGPNEKLFF	TGTGCCAGCAGTTTAAGGCCAGGGGGCCCTAATGAAAAACTGTTTTTT
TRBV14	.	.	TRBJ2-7	CASSQGQALSYEQYF	TGTGCCAGCAGCCAAGGACAGGCCCTCTCCTACGAGCAGTACTTC
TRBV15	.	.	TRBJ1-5	CATSRDLRVDQPQHF	TGTGCCACCAGCAGAGATCTGAGAGTCGATCAGCCCCAGCATTTT
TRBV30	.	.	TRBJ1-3	CAWSVGTSGNTIYF	TGTGCCTGGAGTGTTGGGACATCTGGAAACACCATATATTTT
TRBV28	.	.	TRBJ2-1	CASSFRNEQFF	TGTGCCAGCAGTTTCCGGAATGAGCAGTTCTTC
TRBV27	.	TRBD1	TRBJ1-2	CASSLYRGLYGYTF	TGTGCCAGCAGTTTATACAGGGGCCTCTATGGCTACACCTTC
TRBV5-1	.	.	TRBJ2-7	CASSLAAGQTYEQYF	TGCGCCAGCAGCTTGGCAGCCGGACAGACCTACGAGCAGTACTTC
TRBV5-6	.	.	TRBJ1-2	CASISAWGAAYGYTF	TGTGCCAGCATCTCAGCTTGGGGAGCTGCCTATGGCTACACCTTC
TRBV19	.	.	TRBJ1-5	CASSIQQGEVRNQPQHF	TGTGCCAGTAGTATCCAACAGGGTGAGGTACGGAATCAGCCCCAGCATTTT
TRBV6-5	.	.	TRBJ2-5	CASHRGTEAETQYF	TGTGCCAGCCACCGCGGGACAGAAGCAGAGACCCAGTACTTC
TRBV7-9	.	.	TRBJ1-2	CASSLVEGGDYGYTF	TGTGCCAGCAGCTTAGTCGAGGGTGGGGACTATGGCTACACCTTC
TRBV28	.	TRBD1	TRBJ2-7	CASSRQGAPYEQYF	TGTGCCAGCAGTCGACAGGGGGCTCCGTACGAGCAGTACTTC
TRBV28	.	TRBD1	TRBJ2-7	CASSSDREYEQYF	TGTGCCAGCAGTTCGGACAGGGAGTACGAGCAGTACTTC
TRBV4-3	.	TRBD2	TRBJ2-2	CASSWGLAVDGELFF	TGCGCCAGCAGCTGGGGCCTAGCGGTTGACGGGGAGCTGTTTTTT
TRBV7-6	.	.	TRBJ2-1	CASSLTFSYNEQFF	TGTGCCAGCAGCTTAACATTCTCCTACAATGAGCAGTTCTTC
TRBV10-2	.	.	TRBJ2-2	CASSERTDTGELFF	TGCGCCAGCAGTGAGAGGACAGACACCGGGGAGCTGTTTTTT
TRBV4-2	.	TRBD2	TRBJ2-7	CASSSKETSGSYEQYF	TGTGCCAGCAGTAGTAAGGAGACTAGCGGCTCCTACGAGCAGTACTTC
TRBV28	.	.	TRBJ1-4	CASSLSDRFNEKLFF	TGTGCCAGCAGTTTATCTGACAGGTTTAATGAAAAACTGTTTTTT
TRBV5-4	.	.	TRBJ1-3	CASSLWRATGNTIYF	TGTGCCAGCAGCTTGTGGAGGGCGACTGGAAACACCATATATTTT
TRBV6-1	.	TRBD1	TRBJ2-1	CASSATGSSYNEQFF	TGTGCCAGCAGTGCGACAGGGAGCTCCTACAATGAGCAGTTCTTC
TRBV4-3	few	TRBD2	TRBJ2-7	CASSQESPSRAGGQYEQYF	TGCGCCAGCAGCCAAGAGTCCCCTTCCCGAGCGGGAGGGCAGTACGAGCAGTACTTC
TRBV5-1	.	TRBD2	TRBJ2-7	CASSTPGLAGSYEQYF	TGCGCCAGCAGCACCCCTGGACTAGCGGGGTCCTACGAGCAGTACTTC
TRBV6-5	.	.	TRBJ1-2	CASSYSSDYGYTF	TGTGCCAGCAGTTACTCGAGCGACTATGGCTACACCTTC
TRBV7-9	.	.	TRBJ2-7	CASSPGTEQYF	TGTGCCAGCAGCCCAGGGACAGAGCAGTACTTC
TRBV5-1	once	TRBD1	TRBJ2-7	CASSLVNYQGESPYEQYF	TGCGCCAGCAGCTTGGTCAATTACCAGGGGGAGTCTCCCTACGAGCAGTACTTC
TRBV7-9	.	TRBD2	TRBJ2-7	CASTGTSGLQYF	TGTGCCAGCACAGGGACTAGCGGGCTGCAGTACTTC
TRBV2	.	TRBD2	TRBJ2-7	CASRERLAATYEQYF	TGTGCCAGCAGGGAAAGACTAGCGGCAACCTACGAGCAGTACTTC
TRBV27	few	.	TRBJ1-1	CASSSNMNTEAFF	TGTGCCAGCAGTTCCAACATGAACACTGAAGCTTTCTTT
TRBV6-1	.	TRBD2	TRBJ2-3	CASSEASGTSGTGPDTQYF	TGTGCCAGCAGTGAAGCGTCCGGGACTAGCGGGACAGGGCCAGATACGCAGTATTTT
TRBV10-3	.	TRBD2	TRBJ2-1	CAISEPSGSRGSSYNEQFF	TGTGCCATCAGTGAGCCTAGCGGGTCACGGGGCAGCTCCTACAATGAGCAGTTCTTC
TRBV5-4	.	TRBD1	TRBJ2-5	CASSLYRGQGETQYF	TGTGCCAGCAGCTTGTACAGGGGGCAAGGAGAGACCCAGTACTTC
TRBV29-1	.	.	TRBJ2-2	CSVEGGAGELFF	TGCAGCGTGGAGGGGGGGGCCGGGGAGCTGTTTTTT
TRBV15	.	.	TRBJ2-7	CATSRELGHSYEQYF	TGTGCCACCAGCAGAGAGCTGGGACACTCCTACGAGCAGTACTTC
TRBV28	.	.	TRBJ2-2	CASSLVRTGELFF	TGTGCCAGCAGCCTCGTCAGGACCGGGGAGCTGTTTTTT
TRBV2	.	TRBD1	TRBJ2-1	CASSVSRDRGTSGAYNEQFF	TGTGCCAGCAGTGTGTCGCGGGACAGGGGAACTAGCGGAGCATACAATGAGCAGTTCTTC
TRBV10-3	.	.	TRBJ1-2	CAIRPGGTDYGYTF	TGTGCCATCAGGCCGGGGGGGACTGACTATGGCTACACCTTC
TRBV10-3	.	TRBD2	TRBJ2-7	CAISDSGSGASMHSYEQYF	TGTGCCATCAGTGATTCTGGTAGCGGGGCCTCGATGCACTCCTACGAGCAGTACTTC
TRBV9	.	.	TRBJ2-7	CASSPYQGSSYEQYF	TGTGCCAGCAGCCCCTATCAAGGGAGCTCCTACGAGCAGTACTTC
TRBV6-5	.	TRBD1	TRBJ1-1	CASSRDRAGTEAFF	TGTGCCAGCAGTAGGGACAGGGCTGGCACTGAAGCTTTCTTT
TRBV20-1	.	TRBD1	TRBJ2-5	CSAKKDRGKYF	TGCAGTGCTAAGAAAGACAGGGGGAAGTACTTC
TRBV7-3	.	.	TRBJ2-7	CASSRKSGDEQYF	TGTGCCAGCAGCCGAAAATCGGGAGACGAGCAGTACTTC
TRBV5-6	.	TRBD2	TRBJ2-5	CASSPIAGGTQETQYF	TGTGCCAGCAGCCCCATAGCGGGAGGAACACAAGAGACCCAGTACTTC
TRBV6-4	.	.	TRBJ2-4	CASGERGGIQYF	TGTGCCAGCGGGGAAAGGGGGGGCATTCAGTACTTC